The 12 T cell receptor beta chains below come from one sample, sequenced in a study of vaccination effects on CD4 cells after COVID-19. Their recognized antigens are unknown. The protocol was immunoSEQ multiplex PCR, while the TCRdb copy is restricted to in-frame clones and leaves out a portion. The table shows roughly 70,000 clones, with under 85% occurring only once. Before any sequencing was done, the ViraFEST assay used viral peptide pools to expand antigen-specific CD4+ T cells. CD4+ T cell isolation took place after more than eight days of culture. This individual contracted SARS-CoV-2 between March and December 2020, as verified by PCR. The sample was CD4+ T cells from PBMCs cultured with HIV peptides, taken before COVID-19 vaccination. Indicated subset: HIV-1 Nef peptide pool negative control/reference culture. The receptors were sampled from a human donor who had a prior SARS-CoV-2 infection.

This clone has a handful of counts. CDR3 DNA sequence: TGTGCCAGCAGGTCTACAGGGAATTCACCCCTCCACTTT. Protein product: CASRSTGNSPLHF. The chain combines TRBV6-5 with TRBJ1-6; the D gene is possibly TRBD1 (6 bases). V lost 6 bases and J lost 7, with 10 bases in between. The CDR3 is 13 amino acids. CDR1 and CDR2 (germline): MNHEY, SVGAGI.

The chain carries TRBV5-1 and TRBJ2-1; D is perhaps TRBD1 or TRBD2 (5 bases each). Germline-derived CDR1 and CDR2 are SGHRS and YFSETQ. There are 15 residues in the CDR3. Trimming pared 3 bases from V and 7 bases from J, leaving 17 bases between. The chain's CDR3 is CASSSGRIKGNEQFF. CDR3 in DNA: TGCGCCAGCAGCTCGGGACGTATCAAGGGGAATGAGCAGTTCTTC.

This clone was seen just once. CDR3 DNA: TGTGCCGCCCACGAGGGCGGGAGCTACAATGAGCAGTTCTTC. This codes for CAAHEGGSYNEQFF. This rearrangement joins TRBV6-6 to TRBJ2-1; 7 bases map to TRBD2. V gave up 11 bases and J gave up 3 bases; unmatched junction bases: 10. The CDR3 runs to 14 residues. In germline, CDR1 is MNHNY, CDR2 SVGAGI (reference sequence).

V is TRBV5-4 and J is TRBJ1-2, with D unresolved. Between the trimmed V and J ends, which lost 4 bases and 4 bases, there was a span of 11 bases. Germline V CDR1 and CDR2: SGHNT, YYREEE (reference sequence). This CDR3 comprises 13 residues. Written as DNA, the CDR3 is TGTGCCAGCAGCCAGCTGGGAATCTATGGCTACACCTTC. Its protein product is CASSQLGIYGYTF.

The chain combines TRBV4-2 with TRBJ2-7; D is perhaps TRBD2 (6 bases). The ends were cut back, 1 base at V and 9 bases at J, with 16 bases in the middle. Germline V gives CDR1 LGHNA, CDR2 YNFKEQ. The CDR3 runs 14 residues. CDR3 sequence (DNA): TGTGCCAGCAGCCAAGGCTCGGAGGGCCTTGGGCAGTACTTC. Translating it yields CASSQGSEGLGQYF.

The chain links TRBV5-1 to TRBJ2-1, with 7 bases lining up with TRBD2. The ends lost 5 bases at V and 5 bases at J; junction bases unmatched: 7. The CDR3 runs 14 residues. The germline gives CDR1 SGHRS, CDR2 YFSETQ. The CDR3 here is CASRSFLADNEQFF. CDR3 sequence (DNA): TGCGCCAGCAGGAGCTTCCTAGCGGACAATGAGCAGTTCTTC.

The V gene is TRBV5-1, the J gene TRBJ2-2, with D possibly being TRBD1 (6 bases). V was shortened by 4 bases and J by 6 bases, with 16 bases between the two germline ends. CDR3 size: 15 residues. Germline V gene lookup returns CDR1 SGHRS and CDR2 YFSETQ. The DNA of the CDR3 is TGCGCCAGCAGCGAGGGGCACAGGGCCGCCGGGGAGCTGTTTTTT. Its protein is CASSEGHRAAGELFF.

This clone was recorded only once. The chain links TRBV10-3 to TRBJ2-7; no definite D call. The CDR3 is 13 amino acids. Germline V gene data show CDR1 as ENHRY and CDR2 as SYGVKD. V was shortened by 3 bases and J by 4 bases, with 10 bases between the two germline ends. The CDR3 coding sequence is TGTGCCATCAGTGAAGGGCAGACTTACGAGCAGTACTTC. It specifies CAISEGQTYEQYF.

The rearrangement links TRBV9 to TRBJ2-3; D is unclear. CDR3 size: 13 residues. Trimming cost V 0 bases and J 3 bases, with 5 bases left between them. The germline gives CDR1 SGDLS, CDR2 YYNGEE. CDR3 amino acids: CASSVAFTDTQYF. DNA of the CDR3: TGTGCCAGCAGCGTAGCTTTTACAGATACGCAGTATTTT.

The chain's CDR3 is CASSIFAGGRAYEQYF. The CDR3 DNA is TGTGCCAGTAGTATTTTTGCAGGAGGCAGAGCGTACGAGCAGTACTTC. This chain links TRBV19 with TRBJ2-7; D might be TRBD2 (5 bases). Germline V lookup: CDR1 LNHDA, CDR2 SQIVND (reference sequence). V was cut by 3 bases and J by 4 bases, with 19 bases left in between. This CDR3 is 16 amino acids long.

The chain uses TRBV5-1 and TRBJ2-7, with D perhaps TRBD1 or TRBD2 (5 bases each). Trimming cost V 6 bases and J 2 bases, with 15 bases left between them. Germline V gene sequence: CDR1 SGHRS, CDR2 YFSETQ. The CDR3 totals 14 residues. The CDR3 spells CASKTGTGTYEQYF. The CDR3 region has the DNA TGCGCCAGCAAGACCGGGACGGGTACCTACGAGCAGTACTTC.

The CDR3 is CAISDPNWGASLNTDTQYF. The CDR3 DNA sequence: TGTGCCATCAGTGACCCAAATTGGGGGGCTAGCCTGAACACAGATACGCAGTATTTT. V gene TRBV10-3 combines with J gene TRBJ2-3; D could derive from TRBD1 or TRBD2 (6 bases each). This CDR3 has 19 residues. The germline gives CDR1 ENHRY, CDR2 SYGVKD. The germline V and J ends were trimmed by 3 bases and 2 bases, with 24 bases remaining between them.